Listed below are T cell receptor beta chains from one sample, sequenced in a study of cytomegalovirus exposure and HLA in healthy donors. The method was immunoSEQ multiplex PCR; TCRdb's version includes in-frame clones alone and lacks a portion of them. The top ten hold less than 15% of the sample, which has 80,000 to 95,000 clones, around 70% seen once. The sequenced material came from PBMCs. The receptors stem from a woman in her forties or fifties in good health and CMV-seropositive. The conserved cysteine and the conserved F or W are not part of the CDR3 here. Each record gives: V gene, D gene, J gene, CDR3 protein. A D gene is named only where the DNA matches it firmly.

V gene: TRBV5-1; D gene: TRBD1; J gene: TRBJ2-1; CDR3 protein: ASSTLRQGINEQF
V gene: TRBV4-3; D gene: TRBD2; J gene: TRBJ2-2; CDR3 protein: ASSQEGGAGLAGETGELF
V gene: TRBV28; D gene: .; J gene: TRBJ2-7; CDR3 protein: ASRSWGRTDTYEQY
V gene: TRBV19; D gene: .; J gene: TRBJ1-1; CDR3 protein: ASSIALGRVTEAF
V gene: TRBV5-1; D gene: .; J gene: TRBJ2-7; CDR3 protein: ASSLAGSSYEQY
V gene: TRBV28; D gene: .; J gene: TRBJ2-3; CDR3 protein: ASSSGSDTQY
V gene: TRBV5-6; D gene: .; J gene: TRBJ2-6; CDR3 protein: ASSFKATGANVLT
V gene: TRBV28; D gene: TRBD1; J gene: TRBJ2-2; CDR3 protein: ASTPLRGGINTGELF
V gene: TRBV19; D gene: TRBD2; J gene: TRBJ2-2; CDR3 protein: ASSIRSGSTGELF
V gene: TRBV7-9; D gene: TRBD2; J gene: TRBJ2-3; CDR3 protein: ASSPSGSSTDTQY
V gene: TRBV11-2; D gene: .; J gene: TRBJ2-7; CDR3 protein: ASSLGIGAYEQY
V gene: TRBV19; D gene: TRBD1; J gene: TRBJ2-2; CDR3 protein: ASSLQTGHTGELF
V gene: TRBV19; D gene: TRBD1; J gene: TRBJ1-4; CDR3 protein: ASSPTGDSNEKLF
V gene: TRBV14; D gene: .; J gene: TRBJ2-7; CDR3 protein: ASSPSRGEQY
V gene: TRBV7-7; D gene: TRBD1; J gene: TRBJ2-7; CDR3 protein: ASSARQGGSYEQY
V gene: TRBV29-1; D gene: TRBD1; J gene: TRBJ2-7; CDR3 protein: RVPRQGSTYEQY
V gene: TRBV9; D gene: .; J gene: TRBJ2-7; CDR3 protein: ASSPHPGRHEQY
V gene: TRBV5-4; D gene: .; J gene: TRBJ1-5; CDR3 protein: ASSLDGGFWH
V gene: TRBV7-9; D gene: TRBD2; J gene: TRBJ2-1; CDR3 protein: ASSLSVAGAHEQF
V gene: TRBV11-1; D gene: .; J gene: TRBJ2-5; CDR3 protein: ASSLGVGGQETQY
V gene: TRBV7-2; D gene: .; J gene: TRBJ2-4; CDR3 protein: ASSPVGGTQDIQY
V gene: TRBV19; D gene: TRBD2; J gene: TRBJ2-7; CDR3 protein: ASRGRLAGVYEQY
V gene: TRBV6-1; D gene: .; J gene: TRBJ1-2; CDR3 protein: ASSEAGSLGYT
V gene: TRBV14; D gene: TRBD1; J gene: TRBJ1-1; CDR3 protein: ASSQWGTDTEAF
V gene: TRBV5-1; D gene: TRBD1; J gene: TRBJ1-2; CDR3 protein: ASSPPGQGFSGYT
V gene: TRBV19; D gene: TRBD1; J gene: TRBJ1-5; CDR3 protein: ASSPGAGGYEPQH
V gene: TRBV18; D gene: .; J gene: TRBJ2-7; CDR3 protein: ASSPRGLEQY
V gene: TRBV19; D gene: TRBD2; J gene: TRBJ2-1; CDR3 protein: ASSPGLAGGRYNEQF
V gene: TRBV5-1; D gene: TRBD2; J gene: TRBJ2-1; CDR3 protein: ASSGTSGNNEQF
V gene: TRBV7-9; D gene: .; J gene: TRBJ2-1; CDR3 protein: ASSLVGDNEQF
V gene: TRBV29-1; D gene: .; J gene: TRBJ1-6; CDR3 protein: SVREAGDSPLH
V gene: TRBV7-9; D gene: TRBD1; J gene: TRBJ2-7; CDR3 protein: ASSSDRAAEQY
V gene: TRBV21-1; D gene: .; J gene: TRBJ1-5; CDR3 protein: ASSKQGLRNQPQH
V gene: TRBV9; D gene: TRBD1; J gene: TRBJ1-1; CDR3 protein: ASSPTDRANTEAF
V gene: TRBV7-2; D gene: TRBD1; J gene: TRBJ1-2; CDR3 protein: ASSLNRGDYGYT
V gene: TRBV7-9; D gene: TRBD1; J gene: TRBJ2-5; CDR3 protein: ASSYGQGKKETQY
V gene: TRBV7-2; D gene: TRBD2; J gene: TRBJ2-2; CDR3 protein: ASSVLTSVPGELF
V gene: TRBV25-1; D gene: .; J gene: TRBJ2-2; CDR3 protein: ASSGGPGELF